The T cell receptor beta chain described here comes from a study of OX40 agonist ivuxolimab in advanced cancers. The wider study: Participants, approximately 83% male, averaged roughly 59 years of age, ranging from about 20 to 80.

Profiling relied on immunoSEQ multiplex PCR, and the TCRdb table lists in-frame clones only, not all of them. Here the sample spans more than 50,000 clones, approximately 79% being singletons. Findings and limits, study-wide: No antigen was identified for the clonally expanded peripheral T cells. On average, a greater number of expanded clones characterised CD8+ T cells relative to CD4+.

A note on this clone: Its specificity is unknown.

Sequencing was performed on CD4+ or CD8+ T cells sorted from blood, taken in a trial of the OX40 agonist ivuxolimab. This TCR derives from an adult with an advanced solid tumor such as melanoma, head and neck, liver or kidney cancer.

Here the CDR3 DNA reads TGTGCCAGCAGCTCCCTCGACGGGAACACTGAAGCTTTCTTT. This encodes CASSSLDGNTEAFF. The chain recombines TRBV7-6 with TRBJ1-1; D gene ambiguous. CDR1 and CDR2 (germline): SGHVS, FNYEAQ. The CDR3 contains 14 residues. The V end lost 4 bases, the J end lost 1 base, and 10 bases lay between the germline ends.